Here is one TCR beta chain with its context. Its antigen is unidentified. This entry is derived from a study of cytomegalovirus exposure and HLA in healthy donors. Study-wide findings and caveats: The study listed roughly 160 cytomegalovirus-associated TCR beta chains.

Clones were read by immunoSEQ multiplex PCR, and TCRdb kept only the in-frame ones, dropping some. The sample includes about 250,000 clones, roughly 87% of them seen just once. Per the germline V gene, CDR1 is LNHDA and CDR2 is SQIVND (reference sequence). V lost 7 bases, J lost 0 bases, and 16 bases lay in between. CDR3 length equals 16 residues. The sequenced sample consisted of PBMCs. The chain carries TRBV19 and TRBJ1-3; D call uncertain. This receptor was taken from a man between 18 and 29 years old in good health and CMV-seropositive. CDR3 protein: CASTDPDGSSGNTIYF. The CDR3 nucleotides are TGTGCCAGTACCGACCCGGACGGAAGCTCTGGAAACACCATATATTTT.